A selection of T cell receptor beta chains follows, all from one sample in a study of graft-versus-host responses after intestinal transplantation. Clones were read by immunoSEQ multiplex PCR, and TCRdb kept only the in-frame ones, dropping some. The sample includes roughly 36,000 clones, less than 90% of them seen just once. The sample was PBMCs, taken about 1,000 days after transplant. All receptors derive from a human patient who received an intestinal transplant, so some T cells may come from the graft donor. Both conserved end residues are part of each CDR3.

j_gene,v_gene,len,CDR3aa
TRBJ2-7,TRBV5-6,14,CASSLGLSSYEQYF
TRBJ1-3,TRBV30,11,CGRASGNTIYF
TRBJ2-7,TRBV15,13,CATSRGQTYEQYF
TRBJ1-1,TRBV6-1,15,CASTRTGTMNTEAFF
TRBJ2-7,TRBV29-1,13,CSVETGGGYEQYF
TRBJ2-7,TRBV7-2,14,CASSGGDGSYEQYF
TRBJ1-5,TRBV27,15,CASSSLDREPQPQHF
TRBJ2-3,TRBV7-3,14,CASSQTRVTDTQYF
TRBJ1-5,TRBV28,12,CASRAGSEPQHF
TRBJ2-1,TRBV5-1,17,CASSLSIGTGPNNEQFF
TRBJ2-3,TRBV6-5,16,CASSSSSGSGADTQYF
TRBJ2-7,TRBV7-9,14,CASSLPTQRYEQYF
TRBJ2-2,TRBV18,16,CASSPADRANTGELFF
TRBJ1-5,TRBV28,14,CASSSGIGNQPQHF
TRBJ1-1,TRBV11-2,15,CASSLMLTGRTEAFF
TRBJ2-1,TRBV19,15,CASSPGTSGVREQFF
NA,TRBV30,12,CAWSTGPGEQYF
TRBJ2-7,TRBV5-6,15,CASTRTGAVPYEQYF
TRBJ2-1,TRBV5-1,15,CASSLGLAGINEQFF
TRBJ1-2,TRBV19,14,CASTEQGQGYGYTF
TRBJ2-1,TRBV7-2,13,CASSLLGHNEQFF
TRBJ1-1,TRBV7-9,12,CASGTGGTEAFF
TRBJ1-5,TRBV6-5,14,CASETGDGNQPQHF
TRBJ2-3,TRBV2,11,CASSETDTQYF
TRBJ1-3,TRBV6-5,14,CASSYPGTGNTIYF
TRBJ2-7,TRBV5-1,12,CASSLAGDEQYF
TRBJ1-1,TRBV5-4,15,CASSRGGGMNTEAFF
TRBJ2-2,TRBV5-6,16,CASSSGAGRDTGELFF
TRBJ2-3,TRBV28,15,CASTGGGQHTDTQYF
TRBJ2-7,TRBV27,15,CASSLGRGSLYEQYF
TRBJ2-3,TRBV6-5,12,CASSSPRDTQYF
TRBJ2-5,TRBV7-9,13,CASSLAWQKAQYF
TRBJ2-3,TRBV11-2,19,CASSLRSSRGTSSSDTQYF
TRBJ2-7,TRBV6-1,13,CASSGDGLYEQYF
TRBJ1-2,TRBV2,12,CASSEEAVGYTF
TRBJ2-7,TRBV4-3,14,CASSQVLGGYEQYF
TRBJ1-4,TRBV6-6,12,CASSPQNEKLFF
TRBJ2-7,TRBV19,14,CASSPGGWTYEQYF
TRBJ1-1,TRBV4-1,14,CASSQAVGPPEAFF
TRBJ1-4,TRBV30,13,CAWSRVGNEKLFF
TRBJ2-1,TRBV6-6,14,CASSYLGDRDEQFF
TRBJ2-7,TRBV7-9,14,CASSFRSGSYEQYF
TRBJ2-1,TRBV9,17,CASSVDPGTGVRNEQFF
TRBJ2-5,TRBV5-1,14,CASRNLDFQETQYF
TRBJ2-3,TRBV5-1,16,CASSPTLAGGTDTQYF
TRBJ2-5,TRBV25-1,16,CASSGPTGRNQETQYF